A single sample gave rise to the 20 T cell receptor beta chains below, sequenced in a study of shared clonotypes between healthy human individuals. Naivety among CD8 cells was defined by CD45RO negativity and positive CCR7 selection, thereby excluding terminally differentiated effector memory CD45RA+ cells. Sequenced by immunoSEQ multiplex PCR; TCRdb stores in-frame clones only, minus some. The table lists 2 million to 2.5 million clones, about 92% of them singletons. The sequencing input was naive CD8+ T cells from PBMCs. The receptors shown here come from a man aged 18 to 29 in good health. Some clones in this sample may be carry-over from other donors' samples.

This chain links TRBV29-1 with TRBJ1-2; D gene uncertain. The germline CDR1 and CDR2 sequences are SQVTM and ANQGSEA. The CDR3 runs to 12 residues. Between the trimmed V and J ends, which lost 4 bases and 5 bases, there was a span of 11 bases. Written as DNA, the CDR3 is TGCAGCGTTGGACTAACGGAGTATGGCTACACCTTC. Protein product: CSVGLTEYGYTF.

The V call is TRBV4-1, the J call TRBJ1-3; no reliable D call. The germline V and J ends were trimmed by 5 bases and 4 bases, with 12 bases remaining between them. Germline CDR1 is MGHRA and CDR2 is YSYEKL. This CDR3 contains 14 residues. The CDR3 sequence is CASSSTGFGNTIYF. The DNA of the CDR3 is TGCGCCAGCAGCTCCACGGGATTCGGAAACACCATATATTTT.

The chain uses TRBV5-7 and TRBJ1-1; D is possibly TRBD1 (5 bases). TRBV5-7 is flagged as an ORF with uncertain function. Between the trimmed V and J ends, which lost 0 bases and 6 bases, there was a span of 12 bases. This CDR3 region has 14 residues. Here the CDR3 reads CASSLVGGRSEAFF. In DNA form, the CDR3 reads TGTGCCAGCAGCTTGGTTGGGGGACGTTCTGAAGCTTTCTTT.

The chain recombines TRBV7-2 with TRBJ2-2; D is undetermined. The CDR3 totals 13 residues. V lost 5 bases and J lost 5, with 9 bases in between. Germline V lookup: CDR1 SGHTA, CDR2 FQGNSA. The CDR3 DNA is TGTGCCAGCAGCCCGAGACCGACCGGGGAGCTGTTTTTT. Translated, it gives CASSPRPTGELFF. The full variable domain, completed using reference TRBV7-2 and TRBJ2-2, is GAGVSQSPSNKVTEKGKDVELRCDPISGHTALYWYRQSLGQGLEFLIYFQGNSAPDKSGLPSDRFSAERTGGSVSTLTIQRTQQEDSAVYLCASSPRPTGELFFGEGSRLTVL.

The chain employs TRBV7-2 and TRBJ2-7; possible D gene TRBD1, 6 bases. Per the germline V gene, CDR1 is SGHTA and CDR2 is FQGNSA. The length of the CDR3 is 15 residues. Trimming took 5 bases from V and 3 from J, leaving 17 bases between them. CDR3 coding DNA: TGTGCCAGCAGCCAAGACAGGTGGGCGCTCTACGAGCAGTACTTC. Translated, it gives CASSQDRWALYEQYF.

With respect to this clone: Different DNA sequences within this sample yield the same CDR3. The chain joins TRBV27 to TRBJ2-1, with 10 bases fitting TRBD2. Germline CDR1 is MNHEY and CDR2 is SMNVEV (reference sequence). The CDR3 extends over 13 amino acids. V was clipped by 3 bases and J by 7 bases; unmatched bases: 0. The CDR3 bases are TGTGCCAGCAGTTTTAGCGGGGGGAATGAGCAGTTCTTC. It yields the protein CASSFSGGNEQFF.

The V and J genes are TRBV28 and TRBJ1-3; no firm D call. V lost 5 bases, J lost 4 bases, and 12 bases lay in between. There are 14 residues in the CDR3. The germline CDR1 and CDR2 sequences are MDHEN and SYDVKM. The CDR3 bases are TGTGCCAGCAGTCCCCTGGGAGGGGGAAACACCATATATTTT. Translation: CASSPLGGGNTIYF.

V is TRBV27 and J is TRBJ2-2; maybe TRBD2 (5 bases). V dropped 6 bases and J dropped 7 bases, with 12 bases sitting between them. Germline V CDR1 and CDR2: MNHEY, SMNVEV (reference sequence). The CDR3 is 13 amino acids. Here the CDR3 DNA reads TGTGCCAGCAGAAATCGAGGGTTCGGGGAGCTGTTTTTT. As protein: CASRNRGFGELFF.

The V and J genes are TRBV4-2 and TRBJ2-5; the D is unclear. The end of the DNA aligns better with TRBJ2-7, so the J call may be wrong. The CDR3 consists of 14 residues. CDR1 is LGHNA, CDR2 YNFKEQ, per germline. In DNA, the CDR3 is TGTGCCAGCAGCCAATTGCCGAAAGACTACGAGCAGTACTTC. Protein: CASSQLPKDYEQYF.

This chain joins TRBV15 and TRBJ2-7, with D tentatively TRBD1 (6 bases). V lost 1 base and J 5 bases, leaving 12 bases between the germline ends. Germline V gives CDR1 LNHNV, CDR2 YYDKDF (reference sequence). The CDR3 totals 14 residues. CDR3 nucleotides: TGTGCCACCAGCAGAGTCCGGGCAGGGGACGAGCAGTACTTC. Its translation is CATSRVRAGDEQYF.

The chain carries TRBV19 and TRBJ1-1; possible D gene TRBD1, 5 bases. V was pared by 4 bases and J by 0 bases, with 12 bases between. Germline values: CDR1 LNHDA, CDR2 SQIVND (reference sequence). The CDR3 runs to 15 residues. The CDR3 nucleotides are TGTGCCAGTAGTACAGGGTACCAATTGAACACTGAAGCTTTCTTT. Translating it yields CASSTGYQLNTEAFF.

This chain uses TRBV28 with TRBJ1-2; D is perhaps TRBD1 (6 bases). V dropped 1 base and J dropped 4 bases, with 10 bases sitting between them. The CDR3 is 14 amino acids. Germline V gives CDR1 MDHEN, CDR2 SYDVKM. CDR3 DNA: TGTGCCAGCAGTTTATCCGGGGGCATCTATGGCTACACCTTC. Translated: CASSLSGGIYGYTF.

Comments on this clone: Germline is not matched at one junction end, which may reflect a read error. The V gene is TRBV4-2, the J gene TRBJ2-7; 7 positions match TRBD1. Looked up from germline, CDR1 is LGHNA and CDR2 is YNFKEQ. The CDR3 consists of 16 residues. The DNA for the CDR3 is TGTGCCAGCAGCCAAGAGGTGGGGCAGGGGGTTATGGTAGTAGTCTTC. It translates to CASSQEVGQGVMVVVF.

The chain links TRBV6-6 to TRBJ1-1; D is ambiguous. Trimming stripped 8 bases from V and 6 bases from J, with 16 bases between. The CDR3 has 13 residues. In germline, CDR1 is MNHNY, CDR2 SVGAGI (reference sequence). CDR3 sequence reads: CASGLSEWAEAFF. The DNA for the CDR3 is TGTGCCAGCGGGTTGTCGGAATGGGCTGAAGCTTTCTTT.

This clone appeared a single time. The sample carries other DNA sequences with the same CDR3. The rearrangement links TRBV28 to TRBJ2-1, with 11 positions matching TRBD2. Germline CDR1 MDHEN, CDR2 SYDVKM. V lost 5 bases and J lost 7; bases outside the gene matches: 10. The CDR3 has 16 residues. CDR3: CASSRGVAGGGNEQFF. CDR3 sequence (DNA): TGTGCCAGCAGTCGGGGAGTAGCGGGAGGGGGGAATGAGCAGTTCTTC.

The chain employs TRBV28 and TRBJ2-5; D perhaps matches TRBD2 (7 bases). The V gene's germline CDR1 is MDHEN and CDR2 SYDVKM. Trimming took 6 bases from V and 4 from J, leaving 12 bases between them. This CDR3 spans 13 amino acids. CDR3 bases: TGTGCCAGCAGGCCCGGGGGGCGAGAGACCCAGTACTTC. This encodes CASRPGGRETQYF. The full variable domain, rest sourced from reference TRBV28 and TRBJ2-5, is DVKVTQSSRYLVKRTGEKVFLECVQDMDHENMFWYRQDPGLGLRLIYFSYDVKMKEKGDIPEGYSVSREKKERFSLILESASTNQTSMYLCASRPGGRETQYFGPGTRLLVL.

The chain uses TRBV7-9 and TRBJ2-7; weak D call: TRBD1 (6 bases). V was pared by 5 bases and J by 3 bases, with 14 bases between. Germline CDR1 is SEHNR and CDR2 is FQNEAQ (reference sequence). CDR3 size: 14 residues. DNA of the CDR3: TGTGCCAGCAGCGAGCTGGGGACACTCTACGAGCAGTACTTC. Translation: CASSELGTLYEQYF.

The chain recombines TRBV27 with TRBJ1-2; D unclear. Germline loops: CDR1 MNHEY, CDR2 SMNVEV (reference sequence). This CDR3 is 14 amino acids long. V lost 3 bases, J lost 0 bases, and 8 bases lay in between. The CDR3 region has the DNA TGTGCCAGCAGTTTGACAAGCGCTAACTATGGCTACACCTTC. Translation gives CASSLTSANYGYTF.

Here the CDR3 reads CASSYTRLDTDTQYF. DNA of the CDR3: TGTGCCAGCAGTTACACTAGACTAGACACAGATACGCAGTATTTT. The chain combines TRBV6-5 with TRBJ2-3, with D possibly being TRBD2 (6 bases). Germline V gene sequence: CDR1 MNHEY, CDR2 SVGAGI. The CDR3 contains 15 residues. Between the trimmed V and J ends, which lost 2 bases and 2 bases, there was a span of 11 bases.

This chain connects TRBV7-9 to TRBJ1-4, with a weak D call TRBD1 (5 bases). Germline lookup yields CDR1 SEHNR and CDR2 FQNEAQ (reference sequence). V dropped 2 bases and J dropped 7 bases, with 11 bases sitting between them. The CDR3 spans 14 residues. Written as DNA, the CDR3 is TGTGCCAGCAGCTTACCTTCAGGGCGTGAAAAACTGTTTTTT. This sequence encodes CASSLPSGREKLFF.